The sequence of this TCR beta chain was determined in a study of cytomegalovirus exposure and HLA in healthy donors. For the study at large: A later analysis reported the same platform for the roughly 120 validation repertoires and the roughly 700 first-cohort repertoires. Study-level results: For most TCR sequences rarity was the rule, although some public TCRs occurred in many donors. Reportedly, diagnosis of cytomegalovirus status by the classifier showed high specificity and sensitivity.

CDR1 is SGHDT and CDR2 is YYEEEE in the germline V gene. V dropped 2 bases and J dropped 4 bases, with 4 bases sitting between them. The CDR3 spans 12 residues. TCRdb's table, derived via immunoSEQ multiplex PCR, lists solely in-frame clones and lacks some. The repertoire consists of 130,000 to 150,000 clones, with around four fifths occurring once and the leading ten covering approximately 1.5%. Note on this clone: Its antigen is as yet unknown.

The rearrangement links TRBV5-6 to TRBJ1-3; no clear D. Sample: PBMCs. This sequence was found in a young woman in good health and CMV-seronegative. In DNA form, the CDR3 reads TGTGCCAGCAGCTTTACAGGAAACACCATATATTTT. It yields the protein CASSFTGNTIYF. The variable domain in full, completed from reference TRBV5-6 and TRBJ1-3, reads DAGVTQSPTHLIKTRGQQVTLRCSPKSGHDTVSWYQQALGQGPQFIFQYYEEEERQRGNFPDRFSGHQFPNYSSELNVNALLLGDSALYLCASSFTGNTIYFGEGSWLTVV.